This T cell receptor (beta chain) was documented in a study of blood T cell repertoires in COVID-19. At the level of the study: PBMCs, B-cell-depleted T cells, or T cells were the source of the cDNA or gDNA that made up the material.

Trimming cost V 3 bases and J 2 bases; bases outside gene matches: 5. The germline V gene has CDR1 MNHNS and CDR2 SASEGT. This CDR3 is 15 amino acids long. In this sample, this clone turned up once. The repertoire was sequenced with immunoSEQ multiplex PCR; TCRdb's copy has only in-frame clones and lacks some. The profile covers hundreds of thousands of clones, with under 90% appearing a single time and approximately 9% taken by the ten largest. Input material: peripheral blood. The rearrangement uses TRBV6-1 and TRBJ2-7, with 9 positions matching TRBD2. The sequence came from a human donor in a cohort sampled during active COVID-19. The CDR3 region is CASSESLAGPYEQYF. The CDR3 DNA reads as TGTGCCAGCAGTGAGAGTCTAGCGGGACCCTACGAGCAGTACTTC.